This T cell receptor beta chain emerged from a study of molecular identifiers for immune sequencing clone quantification. About the study: The replicates split RNA from about 19,000 or 110,000 naive CD8 cells five ways and sequenced four.

CDR3 length: 16 residues. V lost 6 bases and J lost 7; bases outside the gene matches: 15. This clonotype was recorded a few times. Previously published methods and listed TCR primers were used for the bulk TCR libraries. In TCRdb, the PCR reads were re-called with MiXCR into one record per CDR3 protein. The sample includes 68,000 or so distinct CDR3 sequences, around 17% of them seen just once. Preparation of naive CD8 libraries involved roughly 19,000 to 1,000,000 sorted cells and 10%, 30% or 50% RNA. Naive CD8 T cells were sorted, and the gate applied was CD8+CD4-CCR7+CD45RA+. The chain employs TRBV12-3 or TRBV12-4 and TRBJ1-2, with 9 bases identical to TRBD1. This sequence was found in a human donor in good health. Some libraries in this study had Jurkat cell RNA spiked in. Source material: naive CD8+ T cells from blood, with Jurkat cell RNA spiked in. Subset described: FACS-sorted CD8+CD4-CCR7+CD45RA+ naive T cells. The CDR3 here is CASSNRDRVLRSGYTF. CDR3 sequence (DNA): TGTGCCAGCAGCAACCGGGACAGGGTGTTGCGTAGTGGCTACACCTTC.